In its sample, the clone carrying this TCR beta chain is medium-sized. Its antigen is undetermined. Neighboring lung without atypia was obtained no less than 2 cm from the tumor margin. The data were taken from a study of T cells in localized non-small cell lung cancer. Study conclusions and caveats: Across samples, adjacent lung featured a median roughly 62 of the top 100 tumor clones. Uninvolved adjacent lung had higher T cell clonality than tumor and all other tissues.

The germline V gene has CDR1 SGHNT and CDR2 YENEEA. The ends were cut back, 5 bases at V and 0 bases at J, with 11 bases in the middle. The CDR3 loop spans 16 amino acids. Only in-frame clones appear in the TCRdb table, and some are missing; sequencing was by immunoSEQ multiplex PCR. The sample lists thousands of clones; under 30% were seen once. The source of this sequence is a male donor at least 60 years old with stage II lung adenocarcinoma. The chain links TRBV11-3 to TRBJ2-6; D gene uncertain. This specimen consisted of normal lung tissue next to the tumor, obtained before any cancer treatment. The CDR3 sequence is CASSRGRFSGANVLTF. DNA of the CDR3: TGTGCCAGCAGCCGCGGTCGTTTCTCTGGGGCCAACGTCCTGACTTTC.